These 18 T cell receptor beta chains share one sample of origin, sequenced in a study of blood T cell repertoires in COVID-19. Clones were read by immunoSEQ multiplex PCR, and TCRdb kept only the in-frame ones, dropping some. The table shows under 200,000 clones, with 85% to 90% occurring only once. Sequencing used peripheral blood. The receptors originated from a man over 45 who had recovered from COVID-19.

The V and J genes are TRBV19 and TRBJ2-5; tentatively, D is TRBD2 (5 bases). In germline, CDR1 is LNHDA, CDR2 SQIVND (reference sequence). The ends were cut back, 5 bases at V and 4 bases at J, with 11 bases in the middle. The CDR3 length is 13 residues. The CDR3 DNA is TGTGCCAGTAGTCCCCTAGCTCGAGAGACCCAGTACTTC. This translates into CASSPLARETQYF.

V and J are TRBV21-1 and TRBJ2-5; the table's D gene call, TRBD2, was not cross checked with the DNA. TRBV21-1 is an annotated pseudogene. The CDR3 contains 15 residues. CDR3 sequence reads: CASAYPDGLEETQYF. Written as DNA, the CDR3 is TGTGCCAGCGCCTATCCGGACGGACTGGAGGAGACCCAGTACTTC.

Notes on this clone: The junction does not match germline at one end; this may be a read error. The genes are TRBV9 and TRBJ1-1; D possibly corresponds to TRBD1 (5 bases). Germline assignment: CDR1 SGDLS and CDR2 YYNGEE. The CDR3 has 9 amino acids. In DNA form, the CDR3 reads TGTTTCGTAGTGGGGCGCGACGTCTTT. Protein: CFVVGRDVF.

The chain employs TRBV25-1 and TRBJ2-3; tentative D call: TRBD1 (6 bases). The germline V gene encodes CDR1 MGHDK and CDR2 SYGVNS. The V end was cut by 1 base, the J end by 2 bases, with 13 bases between. The CDR3 has 16 amino acids. The CDR3 coding sequence is TGTGCCAGCAGTGAATTAACAGGGCAAGCCACAGATACGCAGTATTTT. It encodes CASSELTGQATDTQYF.

This chain joins TRBV7-8 and TRBJ2-7; no definite D call. From germline, CDR1 is SGHVS and CDR2 FQNEAQ. V gave up 5 bases and J gave up 5 bases, with 10 bases separating them. This CDR3 region has 12 residues. This chain's CDR3 is CASSQRLNEQYF. The CDR3 nucleotides read TGTGCCAGCAGCCAAAGACTGAACGAGCAGTACTTC.

This chain uses TRBV3-1 (or the pseudogene TRBV3-2) with TRBJ1-4; the match to TRBD1 covers 7 bases. The CDR3 is made up of 15 amino acids. From germline, CDR1 is LGHDT and CDR2 YNNKEL (reference sequence). Trimming cost V 4 bases and J 8 bases; bases outside gene matches: 10. CDR3 DNA: TGTGCCAGCAGCCGAACGACAGGGTTCGGGGAAAAACTGTTTTTT. Its translation: CASSRTTGFGEKLFF.

The rearrangement links TRBV4-3 to TRBJ1-2; 9 bases agree with TRBD1. The V gene end was trimmed by 0 bases and the J gene end by 4 bases; junction bases not matched to a gene: 12. The germline CDR1 and CDR2 sequences are LGHNA and YSLEER. This CDR3 spans 18 amino acids. The CDR3 sequence is CASSQEGAGTGNLYGYTF. DNA for the CDR3: TGCGCCAGCAGCCAAGAAGGCGCCGGGACAGGGAATCTCTATGGCTACACCTTC.

The chain has TRBV6-1 and TRBJ1-1, with D perhaps TRBD1 (6 bases). This CDR3 contains 15 residues. V dropped 5 bases and J dropped 0 bases, with 13 bases sitting between them. The germline V gene has CDR1 MNHNS and CDR2 SASEGT. CDR3 in amino acids: CASSLQGTMNTEAFF. Here the CDR3 DNA reads TGTGCCAGCAGTCTACAGGGAACCATGAACACTGAAGCTTTCTTT.

This chain joins TRBV7-6 and TRBJ2-1; a weak D match, TRBD1 (6 bases). The germline gives CDR1 SGHVS, CDR2 FNYEAQ. CDR3 size: 14 residues. V was pared by 4 bases and J by 6 bases, with 13 bases between. DNA of the CDR3: TGTGCCAGCAGCTCCGCCACAGGGATCAATGAGCAGTTCTTC. It yields the protein CASSSATGINEQFF.

The chain links TRBV19 to TRBJ2-7; D uncertain. This CDR3 spans 13 amino acids. V was shortened by 4 bases and J by 5 bases, with 12 bases between the two germline ends. CDR1 is LNHDA and CDR2 is SQIVND in the germline V gene (reference sequence). CDR3 DNA sequence: TGTGCCAGTAGTAGGCAGGTTTGGGACGAGCAGTACTTC. Translated, it gives CASSRQVWDEQYF.

The chain joins TRBV6-5 to TRBJ2-5, with 8 positions matching TRBD2. Looked up from germline, CDR1 is MNHEY and CDR2 is SVGAGI. The CDR3 loop spans 15 amino acids. The junction had 10 bases not matched to a gene; V was cut back by 5 bases and J by 5 bases. The CDR3 coding sequence is TGTGCCAGCAGTCACCAGCGGGAGTGGTGGGAGACCCAGTACTTC. Translation gives CASSHQREWWETQYF.

The CDR3, as DNA: TGTGCCAGCAGTTACTCGGCTTTCGGGGCCAACGTCCTGACTTTC. Residues: CASSYSAFGANVLTF. The rearrangement uses TRBV6-2 or TRBV6-3 and TRBJ2-6; D gene ambiguous. Trimming stripped 0 bases from V and 4 bases from J, with 7 bases between. Germline V gene sequence: CDR1 MNHEY, CDR2 SVGEGT. This CDR3 region has 15 residues.

The V gene is TRBV6-1, the J gene TRBJ2-1, with 8 bases lining up with TRBD1. Germline lookup yields CDR1 MNHNS and CDR2 SASEGT. The trim removed 0 bases at V and 5 bases at J, leaving 6 bases unmatched. The CDR3 sequence is 16 residues long. The CDR3 is CASSEAWTGTNNEQFF. The CDR3 bases are TGTGCCAGCAGTGAAGCGTGGACAGGGACCAACAATGAGCAGTTCTTC.

This clone was recorded a few times. V and J are TRBV4-3 and TRBJ2-2; 8 bases match TRBD1. V was pared by 3 bases and J by 2 bases, with 5 bases of the junction left unmatched. Per the germline V gene, CDR1 is LGHNA and CDR2 is YSLEER. This CDR3 contains 16 residues. CDR3 DNA: TGCGCCAGCAGCCAGCAGACAGGGGTCAACACCGGGGAGCTGTTTTTT. Translating gives CASSQQTGVNTGELFF.

The chain couples TRBV5-8 to TRBJ2-7; D not resolved. The CDR3 covers 13 residues. The V gene's germline CDR1 is SGHTS and CDR2 YDEGEE. Trimming stripped 1 base from V and 1 base from J, with 6 bases between. In DNA form, the CDR3 reads TGTGCCAGCAGCTTGCTCGGGTCCTACGAGCAGTACTTC. Its translation: CASSLLGSYEQYF.

This chain links TRBV27 with TRBJ1-2, with 9 nucleotides matching TRBD1. This CDR3 is built from 15 residues. Germline V gene data show CDR1 as MNHEY and CDR2 as SMNVEV (reference sequence). The V gene end was trimmed by 6 bases and the J gene end by 7 bases; junction bases not matched to a gene: 12. The CDR3 loop reads CASRGQGKSVSGYTF. CDR3 in DNA: TGTGCCAGCAGGGGACAGGGAAAGTCAGTAAGTGGCTACACCTTC.

This chain joins TRBV11-2 and TRBJ1-2; D remains unclear. CDR1 and CDR2 from the germline V gene are SGHAT and FQNNGV. The CDR3 has 15 residues. Trimming removed 1 base at V and 4 bases at J, with 13 bases between. CDR3 DNA: TGTGCCAGCAGCTTAGTGGCGGGAGGCGGCTATGGCTACACCTTC. This encodes CASSLVAGGGYGYTF.

The chain links TRBV28 to TRBJ2-5, with a tentative D call TRBD2 (7 bases). The CDR3 contains 18 residues. V gave up 4 bases and J gave up 1 base, with 22 bases separating them. Germline V gives CDR1 MDHEN, CDR2 SYDVKM. CDR3: CASSSFPPGGLSQETQYF. CDR3 in DNA: TGTGCCAGCAGTTCCTTCCCACCGGGGGGCCTTTCCCAAGAGACCCAGTACTTC.